The 20 T cell receptor beta chains reported below all come from one sample, sequenced in a study of shared clonotypes between healthy human individuals. Using immunoSEQ multiplex PCR, the repertoire was profiled, and TCRdb retains in-frame clones only, with some absent. The sample shows millions of clones, 90% to 95% of them seen only once. The sequencing sample was made of naive CD4+ T cells sorted from blood. Subset noted: CD45RA+ positively selected. These receptors all come from a man between 18 and 29 years old in good health.

With respect to this clone: Other DNA variants within this sample encode the same CDR3. This sequence joins TRBV10-3 and TRBJ1-5; D gene unclear. The CDR3 is 13 residues long. Trimming pared 7 bases from V and 0 bases from J, leaving 7 bases between. The germline CDR1 and CDR2 sequences are ENHRY and SYGVKD. The CDR3 region is CAIKADSNQPQHF. CDR3 nucleotide sequence: TGTGCCATCAAGGCGGATAGCAATCAGCCCCAGCATTTT.

The chain links TRBV29-1 to TRBJ2-1, with TRBD2 matching over 7 bases. Looked up from germline, CDR1 is SQVTM and CDR2 is ANQGSEA. Trimming cost V 1 base and J 2 bases; bases outside gene matches: 8. This CDR3 comprises 16 residues. For the CDR3, the DNA is TGCAGCGTTGAAGTTGGGACTACCCGAGCCTACAATGAGCAGTTCTTC. This encodes CSVEVGTTRAYNEQFF.

V and J are TRBV7-8 and TRBJ2-5, with D unresolved. V shed 5 bases and J shed 4 bases, with 14 bases lying between them. Germline lookup yields CDR1 SGHVS and CDR2 FQNEAQ. CDR3 length equals 14 residues. The CDR3 reads CASSLWTEGETQYF. In DNA form, the CDR3 reads TGTGCCAGCAGCCTATGGACCGAAGGAGAGACCCAGTACTTC.

The chain combines TRBV2 with TRBJ2-7, with 9 bases fitting TRBD1. The V gene's germline CDR1 is SNHLY and CDR2 FYNNEI. V lost 5 bases, J lost 7 bases, and 9 bases stayed unmatched. This CDR3 spans 14 amino acids. Here the CDR3 DNA reads TGTGCCAGCAGTCTCCAACAGGGGACAGGGGAGCAGTACTTC. Protein sequence: CASSLQQGTGEQYF.

A note on this clone: Additional DNA sequences in this sample encode the identical CDR3. DNA for the CDR3: TGCGCCAGCAGCTTGGGGTCCCAAGAGACCCAGTACTTC. This codes for CASSLGSQETQYF. The rearrangement joins TRBV5-1 to TRBJ2-5; D gene ambiguous. The germline gives CDR1 SGHRS, CDR2 YFSETQ. The CDR3 loop spans 13 amino acids. The V and J ends lost 0 bases and 1 base respectively, with 4 bases between them.

The J gene is TRBJ2-3, the V gene TRBV7-3, with 7 bases lining up with TRBD2. V was pared by 2 bases and J by 1 base, with 0 bases of the junction left unmatched. CDR3 length equals 14 residues. Germline V gene lookup returns CDR1 SGHTA and CDR2 FQGTGA. The CDR3, as DNA: TGTGCCAGCAGCTTAGGACTAGGCACAGATACGCAGTATTTT. As protein: CASSLGLGTDTQYF.

Remarks on this clone: In the same sample, other DNA sequences code for this CDR3. The chain employs TRBV5-6 and TRBJ2-7; no definite D call. Trimming took 0 bases from V and 2 from J, leaving 6 bases between them. CDR1 and CDR2 (germline): SGHDT, YYEEEE. This CDR3 is 13 amino acids long. The DNA for the CDR3 is TGTGCCAGCAGCTTGGGGTCACCCTACGAGCAGTACTTC. This codes for CASSLGSPYEQYF.

V and J are TRBV5-4 and TRBJ2-2; TRBD2 matches 8 bases. The CDR3 extends over 18 amino acids. Germline-derived CDR1 and CDR2 are SGHNT and YYREEE (reference sequence). Unmatched junction bases numbered 9, after V lost 2 bases and J lost 0 bases. The CDR3 bases are TGTGCCAGCAGCTTTCCGGGGGGGCCCACCGCGAACACCGGGGAGCTGTTTTTT. Translated: CASSFPGGPTANTGELFF.

The rearrangement joins TRBV6-6 to TRBJ2-2; 10 bases line up with TRBD2. Germline V lookup: CDR1 MNHNY, CDR2 SVGAGI (reference sequence). The ends lost 4 bases at V and 5 bases at J; junction bases unmatched: 7. The CDR3 totals 16 residues. This chain's CDR3 is CASSSSSGRRTGELFF. The CDR3 nucleotides are TGTGCCAGCAGTTCTTCTAGCGGGAGACGGACCGGGGAGCTGTTTTTT.

The V call is TRBV7-2, the J call TRBJ2-3, with 7 bases fitting TRBD2. V lost 4 bases and J lost 5; bases outside the gene matches: 12. Germline V gene sequence: CDR1 SGHTA, CDR2 FQGNSA. There are 16 residues in the CDR3. In DNA, the CDR3 is TGTGCCAGCAGCTCCCCATCGGGGCGGGAGAGAGATACGCAGTATTTT. It specifies CASSSPSGRERDTQYF.

The J gene is TRBJ2-1, the V gene TRBV4-2, with TRBD2 identical over 14 bases. Looked up from germline, CDR1 is LGHNA and CDR2 is YNFKEQ. This CDR3 has 17 amino acids. V was clipped by 1 base and J by 8 bases; unmatched bases: 7. The CDR3 spells CASSQGVTSGGADEQFF. The CDR3 nucleotides are TGTGCCAGCAGCCAAGGGGTGACTAGCGGGGGGGCCGATGAGCAGTTCTTC.

J is TRBJ2-1 and V is TRBV9, with 9 bases lining up with TRBD2. Germline loops: CDR1 SGDLS, CDR2 YYNGEE. The length of the CDR3 is 16 residues. V was clipped by 1 base and J by 0 bases; unmatched bases: 2. The CDR3 coding sequence is TGTGCCAGCAGCGTAATTAGCGGGAGCTCCTACAATGAGCAGTTCTTC. Its translation: CASSVISGSSYNEQFF.

The rearrangement uses TRBV7-2 and TRBJ2-7, with 7 bases aligning to TRBD1. The V gene's germline CDR1 is SGHTA and CDR2 FQGNSA. Germline trimming cut 5 bases from V and 3 bases from J; bases unmatched to any gene: 7. This CDR3 contains 14 residues. The CDR3 loop is CASSPGTAFYEQYF. DNA for the CDR3: TGTGCCAGCAGCCCCGGGACAGCCTTCTACGAGCAGTACTTC.

The rearrangement joins TRBV4-1 to TRBJ1-2; TRBD1 matches 10 bases. Germline CDR1 is MGHRA and CDR2 is YSYEKL. The trim removed 0 bases at V and 9 bases at J, leaving 4 bases unmatched. CDR3 length: 14 amino acids. The CDR3, as DNA: TGCGCCAGCAGCCAAGAGACAGGGGGCCGAAGCTACACCTTC. Its translation is CASSQETGGRSYTF.

On this clone: Relative to the germline gene, one junction end is altered; a read error may explain this. The V call is TRBV19, the J call TRBJ1-1, with 10 bases lining up with TRBD1. The CDR3 has 14 amino acids. The germline V gene has CDR1 LNHDA and CDR2 SQIVND (reference sequence). CDR3 DNA: TGTGCCAGTAGTTCGGGACAGGGGAACTCTGAAGCTTTCTTT. This gives the protein CASSSGQGNSEAFF.

The V call is TRBV4-3, the J call TRBJ2-7; tentatively, D is TRBD2 (6 bases). CDR1 and CDR2 (germline): LGHNA, YSLEER. The CDR3 is 14 amino acids. The V end was cut by 4 bases, the J end by 0 bases, with 10 bases between. Here the CDR3 reads CASSRSGDSYEQYF. CDR3 nucleotides: TGCGCCAGCAGCCGTAGCGGAGACTCCTACGAGCAGTACTTC.

Of note for this clone: Relative to the germline gene, one junction end is altered; a read error may explain this. The chain is built from TRBV7-7 and TRBJ2-3; the D gene is possibly TRBD2 (7 bases). The germline V gene encodes CDR1 SSHAT and CDR2 FNYEAQ (reference sequence). This CDR3 is built from 14 residues. The CDR3 DNA sequence: TGTGCTAGCAGCTTAGGGGGGGCAGCAGATACGCAGTATTTT. Translation: CASSLGGAADTQYF.

The chain joins TRBV11-2 to TRBJ1-4, with D possibly being TRBD1 (6 bases). The germline V gene encodes CDR1 SGHAT and CDR2 FQNNGV. Trimming removed 6 bases at V and 5 bases at J, with 16 bases between. The CDR3 is 15 residues long. The CDR3, as DNA: TGTGCCAGCAGGTCGGGGCCAGGGGTAAATGAAAAACTGTTTTTT. Amino acid sequence: CASRSGPGVNEKLFF.

The chain carries TRBV6-1 and TRBJ2-3; D gene ambiguous. The V end lost 0 bases, the J end lost 0 bases, and 10 bases lay between the germline ends. This CDR3 is 16 amino acids long. CDR1 is MNHNS, CDR2 SASEGT, per germline. The CDR3 reads CASSEALAASTDTQYF. Here the CDR3 DNA reads TGTGCCAGCAGTGAAGCGCTGGCGGCTAGCACAGATACGCAGTATTTT.

V and J are TRBV6-5 and TRBJ2-1; possibly TRBD2 for D (5 bases). Trimming shortened V by 4 bases and J by 9 bases, and 16 bases separated the two germline ends. The CDR3 has 14 residues. Germline loops: CDR1 MNHEY, CDR2 SVGAGI. CDR3 region: CASSSPGRRSEQFF. The CDR3 nucleotides are TGTGCCAGCAGTTCCCCGGGGAGACGCAGTGAGCAGTTCTTC.